This entry concerns a single T cell receptor (beta chain). The same CDR3 arises from other DNA sequences in this sample as well. The data were taken from a study of blood T cell repertoires in COVID-19. Germline trimming cut 8 bases from V and 4 bases from J; bases unmatched to any gene: 1. There are 13 residues in the CDR3. Germline V gene lookup returns CDR1 KGHSH and CDR2 LQKENI. The repertoire was sequenced with immunoSEQ multiplex PCR; TCRdb's copy has only in-frame clones and lacks some. The repertoire holds around 300,000 clones, 90% seen once, with 0.95% to 1.2% in the top ten. The J gene is TRBJ2-1, the V gene TRBV18; 11 bases agree with TRBD2. The clonotype originates from a woman in her 30s who had recovered from COVID-19. The sample consisted of PBMCs or T cells enriched from blood (not recorded which). CDR3 residues: CASGLAGYNEQFF. For the CDR3, the DNA is TGTGCCAGCGGACTAGCGGGTTACAATGAGCAGTTCTTC.